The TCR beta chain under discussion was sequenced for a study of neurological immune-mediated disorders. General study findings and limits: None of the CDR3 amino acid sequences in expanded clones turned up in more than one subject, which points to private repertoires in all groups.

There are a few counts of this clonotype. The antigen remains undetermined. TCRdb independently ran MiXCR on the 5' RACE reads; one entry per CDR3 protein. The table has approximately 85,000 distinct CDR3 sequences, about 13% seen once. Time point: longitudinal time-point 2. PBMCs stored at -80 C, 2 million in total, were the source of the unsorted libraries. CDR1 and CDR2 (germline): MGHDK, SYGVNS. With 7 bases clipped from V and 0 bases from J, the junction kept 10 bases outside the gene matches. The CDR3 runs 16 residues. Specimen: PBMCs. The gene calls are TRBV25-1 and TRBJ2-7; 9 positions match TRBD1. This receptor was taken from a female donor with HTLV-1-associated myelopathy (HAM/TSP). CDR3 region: CASTPGGQGSSYEQYF. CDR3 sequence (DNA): TGTGCCAGCACTCCAGGGGGACAGGGCTCCTCCTACGAGCAGTACTTC.